This TCR beta chain was captured by sequencing in a study of OX40 agonist ivuxolimab in advanced cancers. Study-level points and caveats: Expanded clones were, on average, more numerous among CD8+ T cells than CD4+.

Sequencing was performed with immunoSEQ multiplex PCR; in TCRdb, only in-frame clones are kept and a portion is missing. The data show 65,000 to 70,000 clones, 90% to 95% seen once. Concerning this clone: Its antigen is still unknown.

In germline, CDR1 is LNHNV, CDR2 YYDKDF (reference sequence). V lost 5 bases to trimming and J lost 1 base, with 8 bases between them. The CDR3 sequence is 13 residues long. This chain joins TRBV15 and TRBJ1-1; a weak D match, TRBD1 (5 bases). The clonotype was recovered from an adult with an advanced solid tumor such as melanoma, head and neck, liver or kidney cancer. The sequencing used CD4+ or CD8+ T cells sorted from blood, collected in a trial of the OX40 agonist ivuxolimab. The CDR3: CATSLDRNTEAFF. For the CDR3, the DNA is TGTGCCACCAGCCTCGACAGGAACACTGAAGCTTTCTTT. Filled out from reference TRBV15 and TRBJ1-1, the complete variable domain reads DAMVIQNPRYQVTQFGKPVTLSCSQTLNHNVMYWYQQKSSQAPKLLFHYYDKDFNNEADTPDNFQSRRPNTSFCFLDIRSPGLGDTAMYLCATSLDRNTEAFFGQGTRLTVV.